This entry concerns a single T cell receptor beta chain. Its target is not known. These data belong to a study of cytomegalovirus exposure and HLA in healthy donors. Study results and limitations: As confirmed in vitro, three CMV-associated chains were specific for CMV antigens.

Method: immunoSEQ multiplex PCR; TCRdb's copy keeps in-frame clones and lacks some. The sample has roughly 82,000 clones; 93% are singletons. This CDR3 contains 18 residues. Per the germline V gene, CDR1 is MNHEY and CDR2 is SMNVEV (reference sequence). V lost 2 bases, J lost 2 bases, and 8 bases stayed unmatched. The sequence was obtained from a man between 18 and 35 years old in good health and CMV-seronegative. The rearrangement uses TRBV27 and TRBJ2-7; TRBD2 matches at 14 bases. Sample: PBMCs. CDR3 sequence (DNA): TGTGCCAGCAGTTTAACTCCCATGACTAGCGGGAGGGCCTACGAGCAGTACTTC. Translation: CASSLTPMTSGRAYEQYF.